This T cell receptor beta chain is drawn from a study of radiotherapy plus CTLA-4 blockade in lung cancer. Study at large: Objective responses occurred in around 18% of patients; 25% to 35% had disease control. Overall study findings and caveats: The best prediction of response reportedly came from early blood T cell clone dynamics, with interferon-beta.

This CDR3 region has 15 residues. Looked up from germline, CDR1 is SGHVS and CDR2 is FNYEAQ. J was trimmed by 4 bases and V by 1 base; bases with no gene match: 3. Note on this clone: Its antigen is not known.

Libraries were prepared by immunoSEQ multiplex PCR; TCRdb keeps only in-frame clonotypes and omits some of them. The sample holds tens of thousands of clones, roughly 63% seen once. This receptor was obtained from a human donor with non-small cell lung cancer who had a partial response to radiotherapy plus ipilimumab. This rearrangement joins TRBV7-6 to TRBJ2-5; the match to TRBD2 covers 10 bases. The specimen comprised peripheral blood, sampled from a patient treated with radiotherapy plus ipilimumab. The CDR3: CASSLGLAGVETQYF. As DNA, the CDR3 is TGTGCCAGCAGCTTAGGGCTAGCGGGGGTAGAGACCCAGTACTTC.